This record covers a single T cell receptor (beta chain). CDR3 length equals 13 residues. V shed 3 bases and J 6 bases; nucleotides not matched to a gene: 4. Germline CDR1 and CDR2: LNHDA and SQIVND (reference sequence). The entry originates in a study of sequential checkpoint blockade in melanoma. Background on the study: Patients were randomized 1:1 to nivolumab-then-ipilimumab or ipilimumab-then-nivolumab first-line. Both treatment sequences were followed by maintenance nivolumab.

Sequencing used immunoSEQ multiplex PCR; TCRdb keeps in-frame clones, though not all of them. The data contain 25,000 to 35,000 clones, 85% to 90% of them seen just once; the ten biggest clones take up 12% to 15%. As to treatment: randomized to nivolumab then ipilimumab (arm A) or the reverse (arm B). Patients had received no earlier DNA-damaging chemotherapy. Sorted cells were live CD3+CD8+, lacking CD19 and CD56, from PBMCs. The material was CD8+ T cells sorted from blood (inferred from file names), obtained from a patient given nivolumab and ipilimumab in sequence. This TCR was sampled from a human donor with melanoma. The chain recombines TRBV19 with TRBJ1-2; 7 bases are shared with TRBD1. CDR3 region: CASSIGQVDGYTF. CDR3 coding DNA: TGTGCCAGTAGTATCGGACAGGTCGATGGCTACACCTTC.